This TCR beta chain stems from a study of response to subunit inactivated influenza vaccine. Study-wide results and caveats: Each seasonal flu vaccination may recruit only limited new T cells, authors suggested.

This clonotype was seen more than once but under ten times. The antigen is not known. Germline CDR1 and CDR2: KGHSH and LQKENI. CDR3 size: 14 residues. The germline V and J ends were trimmed by 2 bases and 1 base, with 6 bases remaining between them. A single record per CDR3 protein comes from TCRdb applying MiXCR to the RT-PCR reads. The table includes some 540,000 distinct CDR3 sequences, roughly 25% detected once. These sequences were also reported in another study, on T cells expressing NK-cell markers. Turning to that study: TCR beta cDNA was generated via 5'RACE template switching incorporating UMIs. Investigators obtained TCR beta repertoires from sorted CD3+CD56+NKG2C+, CD3+CD56+NKG2C- and CD3+CD56-NKG2C+ T cells. Sequencing covered eight donors, seven HCMV-seropositive and one seronegative. These clonotypes also led the CD3+CD56-NKG2C+ fraction in a few donors.

V is TRBV18 and J is TRBJ1-5, with no clear D. This TCR derives from a man in his fifties who received an inactivated influenza vaccine. Sequencing was performed on CD4+ T cells sorted from PBMCs, taken 11 to 12 days after vaccination. The CDR3 DNA sequence: TGTGCCAGCTCACCAATAAGGAGCAATCAGCCCCAGCATTTT. Translation: CASSPIRSNQPQHF.